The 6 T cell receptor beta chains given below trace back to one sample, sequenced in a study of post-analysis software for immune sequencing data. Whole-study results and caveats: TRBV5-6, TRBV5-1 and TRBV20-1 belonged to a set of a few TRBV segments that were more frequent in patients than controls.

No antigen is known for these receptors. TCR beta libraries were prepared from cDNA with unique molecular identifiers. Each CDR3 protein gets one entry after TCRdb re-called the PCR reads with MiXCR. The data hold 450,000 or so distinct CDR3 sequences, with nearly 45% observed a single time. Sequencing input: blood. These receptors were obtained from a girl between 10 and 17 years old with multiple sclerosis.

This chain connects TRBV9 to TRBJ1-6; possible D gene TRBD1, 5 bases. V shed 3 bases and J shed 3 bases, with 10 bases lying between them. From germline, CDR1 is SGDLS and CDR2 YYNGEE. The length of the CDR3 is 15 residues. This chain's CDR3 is CASSGPGIYNSPLHF. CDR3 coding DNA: TGTGCCAGCAGCGGACCAGGGATCTATAATTCACCCCTCCACTTT.

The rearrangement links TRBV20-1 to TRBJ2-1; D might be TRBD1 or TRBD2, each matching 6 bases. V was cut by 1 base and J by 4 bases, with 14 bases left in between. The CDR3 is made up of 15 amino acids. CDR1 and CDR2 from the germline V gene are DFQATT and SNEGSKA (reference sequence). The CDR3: CSARVGGSLYNEQFF. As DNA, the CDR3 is TGCAGTGCTAGAGTGGGGGGCTCATTGTACAATGAGCAGTTCTTC.

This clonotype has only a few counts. CDR3 amino acids: CASSPWGSVTYEQYF. DNA of the CDR3: TGTGCCAGCAGCCCCTGGGGCAGCGTTACCTACGAGCAGTACTTC. V usage is TRBV11-1 and J usage is TRBJ2-7, with D possibly matching TRBD1 (5 bases). The CDR3 has 15 amino acids. Trimming left V 5 bases short and J 2 bases short, with 16 bases between. Germline CDR1 reads SGHAT; CDR2 reads FQDESV (reference sequence).

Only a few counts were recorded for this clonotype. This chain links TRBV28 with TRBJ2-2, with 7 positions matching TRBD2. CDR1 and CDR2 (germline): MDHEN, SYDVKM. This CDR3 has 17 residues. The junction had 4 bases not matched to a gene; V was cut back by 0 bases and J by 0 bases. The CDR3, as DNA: TGTGCCAGCAGTTTATGGTCGGGAGGCACGAACACCGGGGAGCTGTTTTTT. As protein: CASSLWSGGTNTGELFF.

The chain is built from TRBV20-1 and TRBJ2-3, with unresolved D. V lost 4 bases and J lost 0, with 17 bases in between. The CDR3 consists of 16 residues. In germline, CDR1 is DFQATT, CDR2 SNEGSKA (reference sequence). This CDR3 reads CSATQRTPISTDTQYF. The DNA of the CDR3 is TGCAGTGCTACCCAACGGACGCCTATTAGCACAGATACGCAGTATTTT.

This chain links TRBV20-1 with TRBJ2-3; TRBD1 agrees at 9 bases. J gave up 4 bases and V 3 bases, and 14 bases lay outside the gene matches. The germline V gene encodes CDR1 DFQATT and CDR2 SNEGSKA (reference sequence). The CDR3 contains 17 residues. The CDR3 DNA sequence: TGCAGTGCTAGTACCCGGGACAGGGTGCGGGTAGCAGATACGCAGTATTTT. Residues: CSASTRDRVRVADTQYF.